This entry lists 10 T cell receptor beta chains sequenced from one sample in a study of cytomegalovirus exposure and HLA in healthy donors. The PCR had 60 Vbeta and 13 Jbeta primers. Method: immunoSEQ multiplex PCR; TCRdb's copy keeps in-frame clones and lacks some. The repertoire includes some 130,000 clones, 80% of them detected once, and 2% to 2.5% sits in the top ten. The specimen was PBMCs. These receptors came from a man aged 25 to 45 in good health and CMV-seronegative.

This clone occurred a few times. The chain is built from TRBV15 and TRBJ1-1; D is perhaps TRBD1 (5 bases). The CDR3 length is 17 residues. The germline V gene has CDR1 LNHNV and CDR2 YYDKDF (reference sequence). Trimming cost V 0 bases and J 0 bases, with 14 bases left between them. CDR3 DNA: TGTGCCACCAGCAGAGAGCAAGGGGCTCTGTTGAACACTGAAGCTTTCTTT. Encoded protein: CATSREQGALLNTEAFF.

In nucleotides, the CDR3 is TGTGCCAGCTTTCGCGGGGGGGACACTGAAGCTTTCTTT. It is translated as CASFRGGDTEAFF. This chain links TRBV6-4 with TRBJ1-1; perhaps TRBD1 as D (5 bases). Germline-derived CDR1 and CDR2 are MRHNA and SNTAGT. V lost 8 bases and J 3 bases, leaving 13 bases between the germline ends. The CDR3 covers 13 residues.

This rearrangement joins TRBV11-2 to TRBJ2-7; possibly TRBD1 for D (6 bases). The CDR3 extends over 16 amino acids. V lost 0 bases and J lost 3, with 15 bases in between. The germline V gene has CDR1 SGHAT and CDR2 FQNNGV. CDR3: CASSLDQQGRDYEQYF. DNA of the CDR3: TGTGCCAGCAGCTTAGATCAACAGGGTCGAGACTACGAGCAGTACTTC.

This chain's CDR3 is CASSQNYEQYF. The CDR3 coding sequence is TGTGCCAGCAGTCAGAACTACGAGCAGTACTTC. This chain joins TRBV27 and TRBJ2-7; unclear D gene. Germline-derived CDR1 and CDR2 are MNHEY and SMNVEV (reference sequence). The CDR3 covers 11 residues. Trimming cost V 5 bases and J 3 bases, with 5 bases left between them.

The chain joins TRBV28 to TRBJ2-7, with 7 bases that match TRBD1. The CDR3 length is 12 residues. The ends lost 5 bases at V and 10 bases at J; junction bases unmatched: 8. CDR1 MDHEN and CDR2 SYDVKM come from the germline V gene. The CDR3 here is CASSQLGQAQYF. In nucleotides, the CDR3 is TGTGCCAGCAGTCAACTCGGACAGGCCCAGTACTTC.

The rearrangement links TRBV5-1 to TRBJ2-2; 11 bases are shared with TRBD1. CDR1 is SGHRS, CDR2 YFSETQ, per germline. The CDR3 loop spans 14 amino acids. The ends lost 5 bases at V and 7 bases at J; junction bases unmatched: 4. The CDR3 nucleotides read TGCGCCAGCAGAGGACAGGGGGCCAACGGGGAGCTGTTTTTT. It encodes CASRGQGANGELFF.

CDR3 DNA: TGTGCCTGGAGTGTAGGGGACAGGAGTCAGCCCCAGCATTTT. This encodes CAWSVGDRSQPQHF. This chain joins TRBV30 and TRBJ1-5, with 8 bases aligning to TRBD1. The CDR3 extends over 14 amino acids. Germline V CDR1 and CDR2: GTSNPN, SVGIG (reference sequence). V dropped 0 bases and J dropped 6; count of bases not matched to a gene: 4. The whole variable domain, filled in from reference TRBV30 and TRBJ1-5, reads SQTIHQWPATLVQPVGSPLSLECTVEGTSNPNLYWYRQAAGRGLQLLFYSVGIGQISSEVPQNLSASRPQDRQFILSSKKLLLSDSGFYLCAWSVGDRSQPQHFGDGTRLSIL.

This clone turned up a few times. V usage is TRBV6-1 and J usage is TRBJ2-5, with 9 bases lining up with TRBD1. V trimming: 8 bases; J trimming: 5 bases; junction bases outside the gene matches: 9. Germline CDR1 and CDR2: MNHNS and SASEGT. This CDR3 region has 14 residues. This chain's CDR3 is CASSEGQGWETQYF. The CDR3 DNA is TGTGCCAGCTCTGAGGGACAGGGTTGGGAGACCCAGTACTTC.

This rearrangement joins TRBV7-5 to TRBJ1-4; TRBD1, as called in the table, went unchecked against the DNA. TRBV7-5 corresponds to a pseudogene. The CDR3 has 16 amino acids. Written as DNA, the CDR3 is TGTGCCAGAATCGCTTGTAGGACAGAAACTAATGAAAAACTGTTTTTT. Translating it yields CARIACRTETNEKLFF.

The rearrangement joins TRBV7-8 to TRBJ2-3, with 7 positions matching TRBD1. Germline V gives CDR1 SGHVS, CDR2 FQNEAQ. This CDR3 has 13 residues. J lost 5 bases, V lost 4 bases, and 3 bases had no gene match. CDR3 protein: CASSSTGEDTQYF. Here the CDR3 DNA reads TGTGCCAGCAGCTCAACAGGGGAAGATACGCAGTATTTT.